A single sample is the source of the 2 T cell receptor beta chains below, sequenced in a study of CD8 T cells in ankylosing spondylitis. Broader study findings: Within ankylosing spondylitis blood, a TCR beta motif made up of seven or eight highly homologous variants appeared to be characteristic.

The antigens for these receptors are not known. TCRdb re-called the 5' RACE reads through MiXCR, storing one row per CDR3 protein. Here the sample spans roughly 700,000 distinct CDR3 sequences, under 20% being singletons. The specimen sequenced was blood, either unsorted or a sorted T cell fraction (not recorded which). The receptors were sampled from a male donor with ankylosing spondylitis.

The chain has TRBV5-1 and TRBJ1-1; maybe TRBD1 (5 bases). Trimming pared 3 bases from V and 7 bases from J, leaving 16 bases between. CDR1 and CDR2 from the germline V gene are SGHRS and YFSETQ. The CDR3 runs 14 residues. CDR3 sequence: CASSSGTGDVEAFF. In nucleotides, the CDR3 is TGCGCCAGCAGCTCGGGGACGGGAGATGTTGAAGCTTTCTTT.

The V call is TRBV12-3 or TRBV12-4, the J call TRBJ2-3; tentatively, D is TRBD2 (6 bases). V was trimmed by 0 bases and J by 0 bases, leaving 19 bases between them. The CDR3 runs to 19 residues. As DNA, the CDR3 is TGTGCCAGCAGTTTAGCTCCTGAGTTGGGCGGGAAAAGCACAGATACGCAGTATTTT. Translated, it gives CASSLAPELGGKSTDTQYF.